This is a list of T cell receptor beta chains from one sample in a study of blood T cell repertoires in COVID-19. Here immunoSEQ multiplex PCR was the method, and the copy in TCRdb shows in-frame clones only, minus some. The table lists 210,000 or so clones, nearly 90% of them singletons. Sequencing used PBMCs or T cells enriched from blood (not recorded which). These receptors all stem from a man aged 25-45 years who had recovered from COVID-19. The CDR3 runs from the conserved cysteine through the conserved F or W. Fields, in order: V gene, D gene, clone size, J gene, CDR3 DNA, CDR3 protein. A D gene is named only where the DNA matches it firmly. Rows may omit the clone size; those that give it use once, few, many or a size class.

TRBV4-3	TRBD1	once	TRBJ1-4	TGCGCCAGCAGCCGTACAATCTCCCCGGGACAGTTTAATGAAAAACTGTTTTTT	CASSRTISPGQFNEKLFF
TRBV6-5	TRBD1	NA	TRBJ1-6	TGTGCCAGCAGGAAGACAGGGAGGAATTCACCCCTCCACTTT	CASRKTGRNSPLHF
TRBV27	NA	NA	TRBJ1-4	TGTGCCAGCAGTCTAAATGGTCCTAATGAAAAACTGTTTTTT	CASSLNGPNEKLFF
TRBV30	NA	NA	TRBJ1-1	TGTGCCTGGAGCCGAGACAGCACTGAAGCTTTCTTT	CAWSRDSTEAFF
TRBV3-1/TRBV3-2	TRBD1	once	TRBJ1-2	TGTGCCAGCAGCCCACGGACAGGGGTTGGCTACACCTTC	CASSPRTGVGYTF
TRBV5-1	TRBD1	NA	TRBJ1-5	TGCGCCAGCAGCTTAGGGACAGGGAGTCAGCCCCAGCATTTT	CASSLGTGSQPQHF
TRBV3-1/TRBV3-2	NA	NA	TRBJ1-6	TGTGCCAGCAGCCAATTTGGGGCAGGGTGGAATTCCTATAATTCACCCCTCCACTTT	CASSQFGAGWNSYNSPLHF
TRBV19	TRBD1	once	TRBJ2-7	TGTGCCAGTTCAGGGGGCTCCTACGAGCAGTACTTC	CASSGGSYEQYF
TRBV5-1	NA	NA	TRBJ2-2	TGCGCCAGCAGCGTCGGGACTTTCACCGGGGAGCTGTTTTTT	CASSVGTFTGELFF
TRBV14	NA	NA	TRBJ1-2	TGTGCCAGCAGCCAAGTACAGAACTATGGCTACACCTTC	CASSQVQNYGYTF
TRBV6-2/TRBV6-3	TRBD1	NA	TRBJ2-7	TGTGCCAGCAGTCGACAGGGTCCCTACGAGCAGTACTTC	CASSRQGPYEQYF
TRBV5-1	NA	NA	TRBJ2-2	TGCGCCAGCAGCCTTAGACAGAACACCGGGGAGCTGTTTTTT	CASSLRQNTGELFF
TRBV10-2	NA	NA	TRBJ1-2	TGCGCCAGCTATAGAGGAGAGGGCTACACCTTC	CASYRGEGYTF
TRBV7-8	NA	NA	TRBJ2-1	TGTGCCAGCAGCCGGGCCCTCCGCACAAATGAGCAGTTCTTC	CASSRALRTNEQFF
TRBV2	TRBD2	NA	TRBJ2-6	TGTGCCAGCAGTGTTTTAGGGACTAACTGGGCCAACGTCCTGACTTTC	CASSVLGTNWANVLTF
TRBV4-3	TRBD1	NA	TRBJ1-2	TGCGCCAGCAGCCAAGGAGGCTGGGCAGGGGGCCGTGGCTACACCTTC	CASSQGGWAGGRGYTF
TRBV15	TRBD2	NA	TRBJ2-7	TGTGCCACCAGCCTCGGACTAGCGGGGGGCTACGAGCAGTACTTC	CATSLGLAGGYEQYF
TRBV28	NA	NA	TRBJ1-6	TGTGCCAGCGAGACACCAAGCTCCTATAATTCACCCCTCCACTTT	CASETPSSYNSPLHF
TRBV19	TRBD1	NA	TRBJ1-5	TGTGCCAGTAACGAAGAGGGGGCGCGGGGCAATCAGCCCCAGCATTTT	CASNEEGARGNQPQHF
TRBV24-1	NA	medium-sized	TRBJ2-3	TGTGCCACCAGTGATGACACTCACACAGATACGCAGTATTTT	CATSDDTHTDTQYF
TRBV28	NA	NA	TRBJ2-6	TGTGCCAGCGCCCGGGGTGCTGGGGCCAACGTCCTGACTTTC	CASARGAGANVLTF
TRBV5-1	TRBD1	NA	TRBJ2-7	TGCGCCAGCAGCTCCCCGACAGGGAATAGTAAATCCTACGAGCAGTACTTC	CASSSPTGNSKSYEQYF
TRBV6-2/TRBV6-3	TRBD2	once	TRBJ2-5	TGTGCCAGCAGTTTGACGACTAGCGACACACAAGAGACCCAGTACTTC	CASSLTTSDTQETQYF
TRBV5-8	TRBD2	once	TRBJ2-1	TGTGCCAGCAGCTTCGCGGGGGAGCGGACCTACAATGAGCAGTTCTTC	CASSFAGERTYNEQFF
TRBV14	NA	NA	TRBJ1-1	TGTGCCAGCAGCCAAGGAGGTTTTAACACTGAAGCTTTCTTT	CASSQGGFNTEAFF
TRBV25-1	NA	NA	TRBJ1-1	TGTGCCAGCAGTGAGAGGGTTCAGGACACTGAAGCTTTCTTT	CASSERVQDTEAFF
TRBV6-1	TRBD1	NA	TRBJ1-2	TGTGCCAGCAGTGAAACGACAGGGGGTAACTATGGCTACACCTTC	CASSETTGGNYGYTF
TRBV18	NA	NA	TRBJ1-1	TGTGCCAGCTCACCGCCCCGGGGGGACACTGAAGCTTTCTTT	CASSPPRGDTEAFF
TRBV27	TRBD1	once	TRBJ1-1	TGTGCCAGCAGCCGGGACAGGGGAACCAACCTCATCTTT	CASSRDRGTNLIF
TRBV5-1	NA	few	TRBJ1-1	TGCGCCAGCAGCGCCCCGACGGTAGGGAGGGCTGAAGCTTTCTTT	CASSAPTVGRAEAFF
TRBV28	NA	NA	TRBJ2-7	TGTGCCAGCATCTCTTCAGGGTCCGAGCAGTACTTC	CASISSGSEQYF
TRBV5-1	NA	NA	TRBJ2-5	TGCGCCAGCAGCTTGGGAGGGGGGGCAACGCAAGAGACCCAGTACTTC	CASSLGGGATQETQYF
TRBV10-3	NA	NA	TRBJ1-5	TGTGCCATCGCGGGGGGGGATAGCAATCAGCCCCAGCATTTT	CAIAGGDSNQPQHF
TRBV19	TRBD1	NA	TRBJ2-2	TGTGCCAGTATCAAGGGGGCCTACACCGGGGAGCTGTTTTTT	CASIKGAYTGELFF
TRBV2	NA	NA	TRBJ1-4	TGTGCCAGCAGCCCGGGAAGCGGTGAAAAACTGTTTTTT	CASSPGSGEKLFF
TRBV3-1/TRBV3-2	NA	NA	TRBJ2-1	TGTGCCAGCAGCCAAGTCAGGCAGAATGTTGACAATGAGCAGTTCTTC	CASSQVRQNVDNEQFF
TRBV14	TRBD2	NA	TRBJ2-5	TGTGCCAGCAGCCAAGGTGTGCTTTGGGGGGGACAAGAGACCCAGTACTTC	CASSQGVLWGGQETQYF
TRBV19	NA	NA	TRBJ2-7	TGTGCCAGTAGTATAGTCGGCGGGGGCCCCTCACGGCACTACGAGCAGTACTTC	CASSIVGGGPSRHYEQYF
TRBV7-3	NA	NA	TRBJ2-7	TGTGCCAGCAGCTTATCAGCCGTCGGGTCCTACGAGCAGTACTTC	CASSLSAVGSYEQYF
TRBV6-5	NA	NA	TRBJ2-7	TGTGCCAGCAGTACGACAGGTCGGGGCCGCTACGAGCAGTACTTC	CASSTTGRGRYEQYF
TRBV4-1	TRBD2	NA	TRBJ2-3	TGCGCCAGCAGCTCCCTGCGGGAGGGCCCAGATACGCAGTATTTT	CASSSLREGPDTQYF
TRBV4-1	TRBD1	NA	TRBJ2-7	TGCGCCAGCAGCAAAGGAGCCGGGACAGGGGGCTACGAGCAGTACTTC	CASSKGAGTGGYEQYF